This T cell receptor beta chain was found in a study of OX40 agonist ivuxolimab in advanced cancers. Trimming shortened V by 1 base and J by 5 bases, and 15 bases separated the two germline ends. This CDR3 region has 16 residues. The germline V gene has CDR1 LNHNV and CDR2 YYDKDF (reference sequence). Here immunoSEQ multiplex PCR was the method, and the copy in TCRdb shows in-frame clones only, minus some. The table lists 30,000 to 45,000 clones, approximately 81% of them singletons, with 10% to 15% in the top ten. The TCR comes from an adult with an advanced solid tumor such as melanoma, head and neck, liver or kidney cancer. The sample in question was CD4+ or CD8+ T cells sorted from blood, obtained in a trial of the OX40 agonist ivuxolimab. The chain joins TRBV15 to TRBJ2-1; D is possibly TRBD2 (7 bases). CDR3 DNA sequence: TGTGCCACCAGCAGAGCGGGCAGGGAGGGGGACAATGAGCAGTTCTTC. It is translated as CATSRAGREGDNEQFF.